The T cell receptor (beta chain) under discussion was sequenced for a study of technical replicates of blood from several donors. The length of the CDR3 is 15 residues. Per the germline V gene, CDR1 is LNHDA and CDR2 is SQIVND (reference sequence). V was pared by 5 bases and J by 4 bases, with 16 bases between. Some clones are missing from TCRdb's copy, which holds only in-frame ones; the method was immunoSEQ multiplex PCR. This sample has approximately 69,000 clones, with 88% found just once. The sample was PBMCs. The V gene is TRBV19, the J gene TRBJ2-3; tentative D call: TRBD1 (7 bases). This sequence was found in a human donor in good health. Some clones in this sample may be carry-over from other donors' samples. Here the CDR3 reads CASSDGRGRSDTQYF. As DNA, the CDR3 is TGTGCCAGTAGTGACGGCAGGGGGAGGTCAGATACGCAGTATTTT.